These 3 T cell receptor beta chains originate from one sample sequenced in a study of blood T cell repertoires in COVID-19. The repertoire was sequenced with immunoSEQ multiplex PCR; TCRdb's copy has only in-frame clones and lacks some. The sample shows about 180,000 clones, approximately 87% of them seen only once. Material for sequencing was peripheral blood. These receptors came from a man aged 35-49 years with active or convalescent COVID-19.

V gene TRBV30 combines with J gene TRBJ2-2, with a tentative D call TRBD1 (6 bases). The CDR3 is 13 amino acids. Germline CDR1 reads GTSNPN; CDR2 reads SVGIG (reference sequence). V lost 0 bases and J 4 bases, leaving 6 bases between the germline ends. CDR3 DNA sequence: TGTGCCTGGAGTGTAGGGGGCACCGGGGAGCTGTTTTTT. Translation gives CAWSVGGTGELFF. Drawing the rest from reference TRBV30 and TRBJ2-2, the complete variable domain is SQTIHQWPATLVQPVGSPLSLECTVEGTSNPNLYWYRQAAGRGLQLLFYSVGIGQISSEVPQNLSASRPQDRQFILSSKKLLLSDSGFYLCAWSVGGTGELFFGEGSRLTVL.

The rearrangement links TRBV30 to TRBJ1-4, with 7 bases lining up with TRBD1. The CDR3 covers 14 residues. V was pared by 8 bases and J by 4 bases, with 10 bases of the junction left unmatched. Per germline, CDR1 GTSNPN and CDR2 SVGIG (reference sequence). The CDR3 loop reads CARSRQGINEKLFF. CDR3 nucleotide sequence: TGTGCCCGGTCGAGACAGGGAATTAATGAAAAACTGTTTTTT. Filled out from reference TRBV30 and TRBJ1-4, the complete variable domain reads SQTIHQWPATLVQPVGSPLSLECTVEGTSNPNLYWYRQAAGRGLQLLFYSVGIGQISSEVPQNLSASRPQDRQFILSSKKLLLSDSGFYLCARSRQGINEKLFFGSGTQLSVL.

This clone was observed once. The chain recombines TRBV3-1 (or the pseudogene TRBV3-2) with TRBJ2-6; no reliable D call. CDR1 is LGHDT, CDR2 YNNKEL, per germline (reference sequence). V lost 4 bases, J lost 4 bases, and 8 bases lay in between. The CDR3 spans 14 residues. The chain's CDR3 is CASSPSEGANVLTF. The DNA for the CDR3 is TGTGCCAGCAGCCCCTCCGAGGGGGCCAACGTCCTGACTTTC.